This TCR beta chain was retrieved from a study of blood T cell repertoires in COVID-19. Overall study: From the United States, Italy and Spain came samples of acute and convalescent COVID-19.

Germline CDR1 is SNHLY and CDR2 is FYNNEI. Losses at the gene ends were 7 bases for V and 0 bases for J; bases not matched to a gene: 4. The CDR3 runs to 14 residues. Methods used by the authors: Counts of nucleated cells, estimated from reference gene primer amplification, were obtained. Sequencing was performed with immunoSEQ multiplex PCR; in TCRdb, only in-frame clones are kept and a portion is missing. V, J and clone size reflect that table, while D and trimming were determined from the DNA. The top ten clones hold around 1.9% of a sample with 400,000 or so clones, 87% of them seen once. Ages ranged from about 18 to 89 years, with residence in under 25 US areas. Clinical history reported by participants formed the basis on which cohorts were assigned.

The TCR comes from a man between 40 and 49 years old in a cohort exposed to, infected with or recovered from COVID-19 (not recorded which). The genes are TRBV2 and TRBJ1-1, with 8 nucleotides matching TRBD1. The sample was PBMCs or T cells enriched from blood (not recorded which). CDR3 residues: CASTPGGMNTEAFF. The DNA for the CDR3 is TGTGCCAGCACGCCAGGGGGCATGAACACTGAAGCTTTCTTT.